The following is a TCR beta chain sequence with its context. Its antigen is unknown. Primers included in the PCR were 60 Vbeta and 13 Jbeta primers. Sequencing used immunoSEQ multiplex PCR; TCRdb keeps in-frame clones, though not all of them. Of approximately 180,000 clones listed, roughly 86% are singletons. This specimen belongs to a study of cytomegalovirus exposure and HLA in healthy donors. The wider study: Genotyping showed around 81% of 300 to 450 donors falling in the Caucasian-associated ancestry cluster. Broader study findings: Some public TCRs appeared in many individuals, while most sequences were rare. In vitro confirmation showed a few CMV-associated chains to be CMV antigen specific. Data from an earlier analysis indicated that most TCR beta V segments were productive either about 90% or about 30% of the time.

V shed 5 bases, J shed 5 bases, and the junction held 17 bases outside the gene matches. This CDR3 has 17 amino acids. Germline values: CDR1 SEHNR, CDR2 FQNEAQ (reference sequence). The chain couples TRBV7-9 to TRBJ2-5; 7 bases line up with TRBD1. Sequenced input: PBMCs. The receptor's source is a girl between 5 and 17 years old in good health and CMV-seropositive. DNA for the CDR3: TGTGCCAGCAGCGGTGACGGGACAGCTTATTCCCGGGAGACCCAGTACTTC. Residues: CASSGDGTAYSRETQYF.